The 14 T cell receptor beta chains listed next were all sequenced from one sample in a study of T cells in Graves' hyperthyroidism and ophthalmopathy. Amplification yielded TCR beta CDR3 regions, with RNA transcripts as the source. Using the HTBI primer set, a first-round RT-PCR was run on the TCR CDR3. Using its own MiXCR run on the multiplex PCR reads, TCRdb lists one record per CDR3 protein. In the table there are some 440,000 distinct CDR3 sequences, 15% to 17% of which are singletons. Sequencing was carried out using blood. Every receptor here comes from a woman under 30 with Graves' hyperthyroidism.

The chain employs TRBV19 and TRBJ2-7; D not certain. Germline V gene data show CDR1 as LNHDA and CDR2 as SQIVND (reference sequence). This CDR3 comprises 12 residues. Trimming cost V 7 bases and J 0 bases, with 7 bases left between them. CDR3 DNA sequence: TGTGCCAGTATCAGAAGCTCCTACGAGCAGTACTTC. This codes for CASIRSSYEQYF.

This clonotype was seen only a few times. V usage is TRBV3-1 and J usage is TRBJ2-5, with TRBD2 matching over 10 bases. Looked up from germline, CDR1 is LGHDT and CDR2 is YNNKEL (reference sequence). V gave up 3 bases and J gave up 5 bases; unmatched junction bases: 9. The CDR3 sequence is 16 residues long. The CDR3 nucleotides read TGTGCCAGCAGCCAGTACTGGACTAGCGGTCGCGAGACCCAGTACTTC. This translates into CASSQYWTSGRETQYF.

The V gene is TRBV6-5, the J gene TRBJ1-3, with D unclear. V lost 0 bases, J lost 2 bases, and 11 bases lay in between. This CDR3 is built from 16 residues. Germline CDR1 MNHEY, CDR2 SVGAGI. The CDR3 nucleotides read TGTGCCAGCAGTTACTCGACATCACCGGCTGGAAACACCATATATTTT. Its translation is CASSYSTSPAGNTIYF.

This clonotype occurred many times. This rearrangement joins TRBV5-1 to TRBJ1-1, with no clear D. CDR1 is SGHRS, CDR2 YFSETQ, per germline. CDR3 length equals 14 residues. The V and J ends lost 7 bases and 0 bases respectively, with 13 bases between them. CDR3 bases: TGCGCCAGCGCCCCTGGAGAGATGAACACTGAAGCTTTCTTT. This sequence encodes CASAPGEMNTEAFF. Complete variable domain (other parts from reference TRBV5-1 and TRBJ1-1): KAGVTQTPRYLIKTRGQQVTLSCSPISGHRSVSWYQQTPGQGLQFLFEYFSETQRNKGNFPGRFSGRQFSNSRSEMNVSTLELGDSALYLCASAPGEMNTEAFFGQGTRLTVV.

The chain is built from TRBV20-1 and TRBJ2-3; 15 bases match TRBD2. The CDR3 has 21 amino acids. Trimming removed 2 bases from V and 5 bases from J; junction bases left unmatched: 20. Germline assignment: CDR1 DFQATT and CDR2 SNEGSKA (reference sequence). This CDR3 reads CSARIVWTGGLAGGPIDTQYF. As DNA, the CDR3 is TGCAGTGCTAGAATCGTCTGGACAGGTGGACTAGCGGGAGGGCCGATAGATACGCAGTATTTT.

The chain combines TRBV20-1 with TRBJ2-2, with 10 bases that match TRBD2. V was pared by 0 bases and J by 0 bases, with 4 bases of the junction left unmatched. The CDR3 has 17 residues. Germline CDR1 reads DFQATT; CDR2 reads SNEGSKA (reference sequence). CDR3 residues: CSARDGLAATNTGELFF. The CDR3 DNA is TGCAGTGCTAGAGATGGACTAGCGGCCACGAACACCGGGGAGCTGTTTTTT.

This clonotype was seen only a few times. The chain couples TRBV10-2 to TRBJ2-5; TRBD1 might be the D (6 bases). Germline CDR1 reads WSHSY; CDR2 reads SAAADI. CDR3 length equals 15 residues. Trimming left V 1 base short and J 3 bases short, with 12 bases between. CDR3 bases: TGCGCCAGCAGTGAGTTTTCGGCAGGGGAAGAGACCCAGTACTTC. It encodes CASSEFSAGEETQYF.

This chain connects TRBV20-1 to TRBJ2-2, with D unresolved. The length of the CDR3 is 16 residues. The germline V and J ends were trimmed by 0 bases and 4 bases, with 15 bases remaining between them. Germline CDR1 reads DFQATT; CDR2 reads SNEGSKA (reference sequence). The CDR3 protein is CSARDVGRPLTGELFF. CDR3 nucleotide sequence: TGCAGTGCTAGAGATGTCGGTAGACCCCTCACCGGGGAGCTGTTTTTT.

Concerning this clonotype: Given a much more abundant clone one base away, this may be a read error. The CDR3 protein is CSARQAYEQFF. The CDR3 bases are TGCAGTGCTAGACAGGCCTACGAGCAGTTCTTC. The chain links TRBV20-1 to TRBJ2-7, with D unresolved. The J call is in doubt because the DNA end fits TRBJ2-1 better. The germline V gene encodes CDR1 DFQATT and CDR2 SNEGSKA (reference sequence). This CDR3 has 11 residues.

The chain employs TRBV24-1 and TRBJ1-5; the match to TRBD1 covers 8 bases. The CDR3 has 15 amino acids. Germline V gene data show CDR1 as KGHDR and CDR2 as SFDVKD. The V gene end was trimmed by 5 bases and the J gene end by 4 bases; junction bases not matched to a gene: 6. DNA of the CDR3: TGTGCCACCAGTGGCGACAGGGGCGGAAATCAGCCCCAGCATTTT. The encoded protein is CATSGDRGGNQPQHF.

This clonotype has at least ten counts. The chain uses TRBV6-1 and TRBJ1-1; 9 bases map to TRBD1. With V trimmed by 6 bases and J by 11 bases, 7 bases remained unmatched. Germline CDR1 and CDR2: MNHNS and SASEGT. The CDR3 extends over 12 amino acids. The CDR3 coding sequence is TGTGCCAGCAGCCATACAGGGGGCAGGGCTTTCTTT. Its protein product is CASSHTGGRAFF.

A few counts support this clonotype. The J gene is TRBJ1-4, the V gene TRBV20-1; no reliable D call. The V end was cut by 6 bases, the J end by 5 bases, with 16 bases between. CDR1 DFQATT and CDR2 SNEGSKA come from the germline V gene (reference sequence). The length of the CDR3 is 14 residues. The CDR3 DNA reads TGCAGTGCCTCGACTTTACGCTTGAATGAAAAACTGTTTTTT. Amino acids: CSASTLRLNEKLFF.

Ten or more counts support this clonotype. The chain joins TRBV5-1 to TRBJ2-2, with a weak D call TRBD1 (6 bases). Trimming removed 7 bases from V and 1 base from J, with 23 bases in between. The CDR3 is 18 residues long. CDR1 SGHRS and CDR2 YFSETQ come from the germline V gene. In nucleotides, the CDR3 is TGCGCCAGCTCCCCCTACCCCTCGGACAGTCTGAACACCGGGGAGCTGTTTTTT. This sequence encodes CASSPYPSDSLNTGELFF.

This clonotype has ten or more counts. The chain joins TRBV7-2 to TRBJ2-1, with 7 bases that match TRBD1. The CDR3 extends over 12 amino acids. CDR1 is SGHTA and CDR2 is FQGNSA in the germline V gene. After removal of 5 bases from V and 10 bases from J, the junction contained 5 bases not matched to a gene. The DNA of the CDR3 is TGTGCCAGCAGCACCAGGGGGACAGAGCAGTTCTTC. Translation gives CASSTRGTEQFF.